This entry lists 13 T cell receptor beta chains sequenced from one sample in a study of blood T cell repertoires in COVID-19. The repertoire was sequenced with immunoSEQ multiplex PCR; TCRdb's copy has only in-frame clones and lacks some. The sample has tens of thousands of clones, around 87% seen once; the top ten hold roughly 15%. Sequencing was carried out using peripheral blood. The receptors derive from a human donor in a cohort sampled during active COVID-19.

The chain uses TRBV12-3 or TRBV12-4 and TRBJ1-5; 10 nucleotides line up with TRBD1. The CDR3 length is 13 residues. V trimming: 6 bases; J trimming: 6 bases; junction bases outside the gene matches: 2. The CDR3 region is CASRGTGVQPQHF. CDR3 coding DNA: TGTGCCAGCAGGGGGACAGGGGTTCAGCCCCAGCATTTT.

The chain recombines TRBV4-2 with TRBJ1-3; D remains unclear. Trimming pared 3 bases from V and 2 bases from J, leaving 23 bases between. CDR1 is LGHNA and CDR2 is YNFKEQ in the germline V gene. The CDR3 contains 19 residues. CDR3 in amino acids: CASSQINPYSEGAGNTIYF. CDR3 DNA sequence: TGTGCCAGCAGCCAGATTAATCCTTACAGCGAGGGTGCTGGAAACACCATATATTTT.

This clone was counted many times. This sequence joins TRBV5-6 and TRBJ1-2, with 7 bases identical to TRBD1. The CDR3 consists of 17 residues. Trimming removed 4 bases from V and 2 bases from J; junction bases left unmatched: 14. The germline V gene encodes CDR1 SGHDT and CDR2 YYEEEE. The CDR3 DNA reads TGTGCCAGCAGCCAGGAACCGGGACAGAAAGGAAACTATGGCTACACCTTC. Its protein product is CASSQEPGQKGNYGYTF.

This chain connects TRBV11-3 to TRBJ2-1; D possibly corresponds to TRBD1 (6 bases). CDR3 size: 14 residues. Germline CDR1 SGHNT, CDR2 YENEEA. V was clipped by 4 bases and J by 0 bases, with 7 bases between them. In DNA form, the CDR3 reads TGTGCCAGCAGCTCGGACAGCTCCTACAATGAGCAGTTCTTC. This sequence encodes CASSSDSSYNEQFF.

In DNA, the CDR3 is TGTGCCAGCAGCCGTGGACAGTCTTGGGGATACACCTTC. Residues: CASSRGQSWGYTF. This chain joins TRBV12-3 or TRBV12-4 and TRBJ1-2, with D tentatively TRBD1 (6 bases). The CDR3 covers 13 residues. With 6 bases removed from V and 11 bases from J, the gap between germline ends came to 19 bases.

The chain recombines TRBV27 with TRBJ2-3, with 12 bases aligning to TRBD2. The V gene's germline CDR1 is MNHEY and CDR2 SMNVEV (reference sequence). Trimming cost V 3 bases and J 5 bases; bases outside gene matches: 9. The CDR3 contains 17 residues. CDR3 region: CASSLIHSSGGGDTQYF. Written as DNA, the CDR3 is TGTGCCAGCAGTTTGATTCATTCTAGCGGGGGGGGAGATACGCAGTATTTT.

The rearrangement uses TRBV7-9 and TRBJ1-5, with 9 bases matching TRBD1. Germline V lookup: CDR1 SEHNR, CDR2 FQNEAQ (reference sequence). This CDR3 region has 15 residues. V shed 4 bases and J 3 bases; nucleotides not matched to a gene: 4. The CDR3 region has the DNA TGTGCCAGCAGCTCGGGACAGGGAATCAATCAGCCCCAGCATTTT. It yields the protein CASSSGQGINQPQHF.

Points on this clone: Other DNA sequences from this sample encode an identical CDR3 as well. The chain combines TRBV7-9 with TRBJ2-5; no reliable D call. Trimming stripped 5 bases from V and 2 bases from J, with 6 bases between. The germline gives CDR1 SEHNR, CDR2 FQNEAQ (reference sequence). CDR3 size: 12 residues. The CDR3 region has the DNA TGTGCCAGCAGCGCCCTACAAGAGACCCAGTACTTC. Translation: CASSALQETQYF.

The chain employs TRBV6-6 and TRBJ1-1; 7 bases agree with TRBD1. The CDR3 contains 14 residues. Germline CDR1 and CDR2: MNHNY and SVGAGI (reference sequence). Trimming took 5 bases from V and 4 from J; bases not matched to a gene: 7. The chain's CDR3 is CASSNTPGGTEAFF. As DNA, the CDR3 is TGTGCCAGCAGTAACACCCCAGGGGGCACTGAAGCTTTCTTT.

This chain connects TRBV3-1 (or the pseudogene TRBV3-2) to TRBJ1-1; the match to TRBD1 covers 9 bases. After removal of 7 bases from V and 1 base from J, the junction contained 10 bases not matched to a gene. Germline V lookup: CDR1 LGHDT, CDR2 YNNKEL (reference sequence). The CDR3 length is 16 residues. This chain's CDR3 is CASNRQGESENTEAFF. In nucleotides, the CDR3 is TGTGCCAGCAACCGACAGGGGGAATCTGAGAACACTGAAGCTTTCTTT.

V gene TRBV7-9 combines with J gene TRBJ2-1; a possible D gene is TRBD1 (6 bases). The V gene lost 2 bases and the J gene lost 0 bases, with 11 bases spanning the gap. This CDR3 has 16 residues. Germline CDR1 is SEHNR and CDR2 is FQNEAQ (reference sequence). The CDR3 region is CASSLRTESSYNEQFF. CDR3 sequence (DNA): TGTGCCAGCAGCTTACGGACAGAGAGCTCCTACAATGAGCAGTTCTTC.

CDR3 DNA sequence: TGTGCCTTAAGCCCAGGGGGTTTTAATTCACCCCTCCACTTT. This gives the protein CALSPGGFNSPLHF. V gene TRBV30 combines with J gene TRBJ1-6, with 7 positions matching TRBD1. The germline V gene has CDR1 GTSNPN and CDR2 SVGIG (reference sequence). With 7 bases clipped from V and 6 bases from J, the junction kept 9 bases outside the gene matches. CDR3 size: 14 residues.

This rearrangement joins TRBV9 to TRBJ1-5; no clear D. The germline V and J ends were trimmed by 3 bases and 4 bases, with 14 bases remaining between them. The CDR3 is made up of 15 amino acids. The germline gives CDR1 SGDLS, CDR2 YYNGEE. The CDR3 sequence: CASSASPGGNQPQHF. CDR3 nucleotides: TGTGCCAGCAGCGCATCCCCGGGTGGGAATCAGCCCCAGCATTTT.